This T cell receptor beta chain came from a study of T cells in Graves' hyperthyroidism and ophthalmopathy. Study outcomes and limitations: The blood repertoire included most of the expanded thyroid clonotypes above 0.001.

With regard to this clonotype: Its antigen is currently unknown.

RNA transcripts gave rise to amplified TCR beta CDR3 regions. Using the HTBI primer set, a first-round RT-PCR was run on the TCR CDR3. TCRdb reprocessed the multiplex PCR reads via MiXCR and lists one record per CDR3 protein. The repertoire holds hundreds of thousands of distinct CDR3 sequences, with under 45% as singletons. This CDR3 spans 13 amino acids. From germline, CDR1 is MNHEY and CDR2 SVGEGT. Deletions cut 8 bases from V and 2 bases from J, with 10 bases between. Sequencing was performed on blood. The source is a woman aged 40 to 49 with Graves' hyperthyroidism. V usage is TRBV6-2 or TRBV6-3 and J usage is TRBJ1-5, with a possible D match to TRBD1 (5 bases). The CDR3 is CASQGMGNQPQHF. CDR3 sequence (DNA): TGTGCCAGCCAGGGTATGGGCAATCAGCCCCAGCATTTT.